These T cell receptor beta chains were read from a single sample in a study of blood T cell repertoires in COVID-19. Sequencing used immunoSEQ multiplex PCR; TCRdb keeps in-frame clones, though not all of them. This table has about 300,000 clones, 90% appearing once. Input material: PBMCs or T cells enriched from blood (not recorded which). These receptors all stem from a young woman with acute COVID-19. Each CDR3 is given with its conserved first and last residue. The D gene is left open where the match is weak. Size is omitted from some rows. Given values are once, few, many or a class for expanded clones.

CDR3 DNA | CDR3 protein | D gene | J gene | clone size | V gene
TGTGCCAGCAGAAGGGGGGGCTCTACCGGGGAGCTGTTTTTT | CASRRGGSTGELFF | NA | TRBJ2-2 | NA | TRBV9
TGTGCCAGCAGCTTATCCCGGGGTGGGACAGTGATTTTTTTT | CASSLSRGGTVIFF | TRBD1 | TRBJ1-3 | NA | TRBV7-9
TGTGCCAGCAGCCCCATAGCGGGAGGGAGCTCCTACGAGCAGTACTTC | CASSPIAGGSSYEQYF | TRBD2 | TRBJ2-7 | NA | TRBV7-2
TGTGCCAGCAGCCAGGGACTAGCGGGAGTAGAGACCCAGTACTTC | CASSQGLAGVETQYF | TRBD2 | TRBJ2-5 | NA | TRBV5-5
TGCGCCACTTCGACTAGCGGGAGGGGCGGCCTAGCCAAAAACATTCAGTACTTC | CATSTSGRGGLAKNIQYF | TRBD2 | TRBJ2-4 | NA | TRBV10-1
TGTGCCAGTAGTATCTCAGGCAACACTGAAGCTTTCTTT | CASSISGNTEAFF | NA | TRBJ1-1 | NA | TRBV19
TGTGCCAGCAGCGTAGCTGGAGCTCTCAATGAGCAGTTCTTC | CASSVAGALNEQFF | NA | TRBJ2-1 | NA | TRBV9
TGTGCCAGCAGCCAAGCCGGGACTAGCACAGATACGCAGTATTTT | CASSQAGTSTDTQYF | NA | TRBJ2-3 | once | TRBV3-1/TRBV3-2
TGTGCCAGTAGTATAGGTGGACAGGGGGTAACCTACGAGCAGTACTTC | CASSIGGQGVTYEQYF | TRBD1 | TRBJ2-7 | NA | TRBV19
TGTGCCAGTAGGCTTCGGGGAGAATCTCCCTACAAGCAGTACTTC | CASRLRGESPYKQYF | NA | TRBJ2-7 | NA | TRBV19
TGTGCCAGCTCACCGGGCTGGCAAGAGCCCCAGCATTTT | CASSPGWQEPQHF | NA | TRBJ1-5 | NA | TRBV18
TGTGCCAGCAGCCTGGACCCTCGCGGTTTTTTCTCCTACGAGCAGTACTTC | CASSLDPRGFFSYEQYF | NA | TRBJ2-7 | NA | TRBV5-4
TGCGCCAGCAGCGCACCCGGGACTAGCGGGAGTGGGTCGGGGGAGCAGTACTTC | CASSAPGTSGSGSGEQYF | TRBD2 | TRBJ2-7 | NA | TRBV5-1
TGTGCCAGCAGCCTAGGACTAGCGGGAGTATCAGTAGATGAGCAGTTCTTC | CASSLGLAGVSVDEQFF | TRBD2 | TRBJ2-1 | NA | TRBV11-3
TGCGCCAGCAGGGCGATGGACAGGGGGCGAATGTACGAGCAGTACTTC | CASRAMDRGRMYEQYF | TRBD1 | TRBJ2-7 | many | TRBV5-1
TGCAGCGTGGACGGACAAGTCTATGGCTACACCTTC | CSVDGQVYGYTF | NA | TRBJ1-2 | few | TRBV29-1
TGTGCCAGCTCACCCCGACAGGGGGTCTACAATGAGCAGTTCTTC | CASSPRQGVYNEQFF | TRBD1 | TRBJ2-1 | NA | TRBV18
TGTGCCTGGAGGAGGCAGACTGACTCTGAAGCTTTCTTT | CAWRRQTDSEAFF | NA | TRBJ1-1 | NA | TRBV30
TGTGCCAGCAGCTCGGGCGGGGCTTATGGCTACACCTTC | CASSSGGAYGYTF | NA | TRBJ1-2 | NA | TRBV11-2
TGTGCCAGCAGCTTGGAGCGGCGCACTGAAGCTTTCTTT | CASSLERRTEAFF | NA | TRBJ1-1 | many | TRBV5-6
TGCGCCAGCAGCCTAGGGACTAGCGGGAGTGTAAATGAGCAGTTCTTC | CASSLGTSGSVNEQFF | TRBD2 | TRBJ2-1 | NA | TRBV5-1
TGTGCCAGCAGCTTGGGATTAGATTCGAGGGAAAACACCATATATTTT | CASSLGLDSRENTIYF | NA | TRBJ1-3 | few | TRBV5-5
TGTGCCAGCAGCTACGAGACAGGCCACCAGTACTTC | CASSYETGHQYF | NA | TRBJ2-7 | NA | TRBV5-6
TGTGCCAGCAGCCCCCTCTCAGGGGGCAGCTCCTACGAGCAGTACTTC | CASSPLSGGSSYEQYF | TRBD1 | TRBJ2-7 | NA | TRBV5-5
TGTGCCAGCAGTTTAGGGACATTCTACGAGCAGTACTTC | CASSLGTFYEQYF | NA | TRBJ2-7 | NA | TRBV12-3/TRBV12-4
TGTGCCACTCGAGGAAGAACTAACACTGAAGCTTTCTTT | CATRGRTNTEAFF | NA | TRBJ1-1 | NA | TRBV7-9
TGTGCCAGCAGTGGAAACACAGGGGGCGAAGATGGCTACACCTTC | CASSGNTGGEDGYTF | TRBD1 | TRBJ1-2 | few | TRBV2
TGCGCCAGCACCGAAGACAGCAGCTCTGGAAACACCATATATTTT | CASTEDSSSGNTIYF | NA | TRBJ1-3 | NA | TRBV5-1
TGTGCCAGCAGTCCCGGGACTAGTAACACCGGGGAGCTGTTTTTT | CASSPGTSNTGELFF | TRBD2 | TRBJ2-2 | NA | TRBV28
TGTGCCAGCAGCTTGACAGGGGTAGAGCAGTTCTTC | CASSLTGVEQFF | TRBD1 | TRBJ2-1 | NA | TRBV5-6
TGTGCCACCAGTGATGTACAAGAAGAGACCCAGTACTTC | CATSDVQEETQYF | NA | TRBJ2-5 | NA | TRBV24-1
TGTGCCAGCTTTACGGGGGGGGGAATAAACAATGAGCAGTTCTTC | CASFTGGGINNEQFF | TRBD2 | TRBJ2-1 | NA | TRBV6-5
TGCAGCGTTGAAGAAGCAGGGGGCCGCACCGGGGAGCTGTTTTTT | CSVEEAGGRTGELFF | TRBD1 | TRBJ2-2 | NA | TRBV29-1
TGTGCCAGCAGCCGTGCAGGTGTCAATCAGCCCCAGCATTTT | CASSRAGVNQPQHF | NA | TRBJ1-5 | NA | TRBV28
TGTGCCAGCAGCGCAGAGGGACACGGGGTGACCCAGTACTTC | CASSAEGHGVTQYF | NA | TRBJ2-5 | NA | TRBV28
TGTGCCAGCAGCTTAGTTTCAGGGACAGGCGTCTCTGGAAACACCATATATTTT | CASSLVSGTGVSGNTIYF | TRBD1 | TRBJ1-3 | NA | TRBV7-9
TGTGCCAGCACCCGGGACAGGGGGCTGTCAACCCTCCACTTT | CASTRDRGLSTLHF | TRBD1 | TRBJ1-6 | NA | TRBV16
TGTGCCAGCAGCCAATGGGAGACCGGGACTCCGAGCTCCTACGAGCAGTACTTC | CASSQWETGTPSSYEQYF | NA | TRBJ2-7 | NA | TRBV3-1/TRBV3-2
TGTGCCAGTAGTATCGCCGGGGAGCTGTTTTTT | CASSIAGELFF | NA | TRBJ2-2 | NA | TRBV19
TGTGCCAGCAGTTACCAAAACATGAACACTGAAGCTTTCTTT | CASSYQNMNTEAFF | NA | TRBJ1-1 | NA | TRBV6-5
TGTGCCATCAGTGAGTCGGTGGCTGGCAATCAGCCCCAGCATTTT | CAISESVAGNQPQHF | NA | TRBJ1-5 | NA | TRBV10-3
TGTGCCAGCAGTGCCCCAGGGTATTCCTCTGGAAACACCATATATTTT | CASSAPGYSSGNTIYF | NA | TRBJ1-3 | NA | TRBV2
TGTGCCAGCTCACCATATACAGAACCATATGGCTACACCTTC | CASSPYTEPYGYTF | NA | TRBJ1-2 | few | TRBV18